This section outlines one T cell receptor beta chain sequence together with its context. Its antigen is currently not known. There are no base qualities to consult, and no much larger clone falls within one base. The donors were melanoma patients. This entry is derived from a study of CD4+ T cells in melanoma (dated by TCRdb to between 2022 and 2023). Broadly, across the study: Neoantigen-specific CD4+ T cells in human melanoma were what the study investigated.

Results and caveats for the whole study, not just this receptor: Neoantigen-specific CD4+ T cells were reported to be correlated with the function of CD8+ T cells, macrophages and B cells. Neoantigen-specific CD4+ T cells in melanoma were reported to have a range of differentiation states.

Libraries came from the immunoSEQ multiplex PCR assay. What TCRdb holds here is the immuneACCESS table cut down to in-frame rearrangements. Part of the clones is not present; checked against another copy, under half of the missing clones reflect an unresolved V gene, and the others are unexplained. The sample records roughly 140,000 clones, about 93% of which are singletons. The ten largest clonotypes hold more than 1.5% of the sample. At the junction V is shortened by 9 bases and J by 5 bases, with 17 bases in between. The cysteine opens and the phenylalanine closes a CDR3 of 14 amino acids. The sequence is cut down to CDR3 DNA, 42 bases in frame from base 1. CDR1 LNHDA and CDR2 SQIVND are derived from the germline V gene (reference sequence).

The chain links TRBV19 with TRBJ1-5; the D gene is unclear. This sequence originates from a human donor with melanoma. The nucleotide sequence reads TGTGCCAGAGAGACCGAATCTGCGGATCAGCCCCAGCATTTT. It codes for CARETESADQPQHF.